The 14 T cell receptor beta chains reported below all come from one sample, sequenced in a study of blood T cell repertoires in COVID-19. Measured with immunoSEQ multiplex PCR; TCRdb has only the in-frame clones, and not every one. The sample yields about 420,000 clones, over 85% seen once. Sequencing was performed on peripheral blood. These receptors came from a man aged 18 to 30 with COVID-19, enrolled during active disease.

The genes are TRBV3-1 (or the pseudogene TRBV3-2) and TRBJ1-5, with D perhaps matching TRBD1 (5 bases). Trimming stripped 1 base from V and 9 bases from J, with 13 bases between. Germline assignment: CDR1 LGHDT and CDR2 YNNKEL (reference sequence). This CDR3 has 14 residues. The CDR3 loop is CASSQGPGIRPQHF. CDR3 nucleotide sequence: TGTGCCAGCAGCCAAGGCCCAGGGATCAGGCCCCAGCATTTT.

The gene calls are TRBV11-2 and TRBJ2-3; the match to TRBD1 covers 7 bases. The ends lost 0 bases at V and 10 bases at J; junction bases unmatched: 13. From germline, CDR1 is SGHAT and CDR2 FQNNGV. The CDR3 runs 16 residues. DNA of the CDR3: TGTGCCAGCAGCTTAGAAGGGGGCGCGGAACTTAAACCGCAGTATTTT. Translated, it gives CASSLEGGAELKPQYF.

This clone was found once. The chain uses TRBV6-4 and TRBJ2-1; D is perhaps TRBD2 (5 bases). Trimming stripped 8 bases from V and 7 bases from J, with 15 bases between. Germline values: CDR1 MRHNA, CDR2 SNTAGT. This CDR3 has 13 residues. In DNA, the CDR3 is TGTGCCAGCGCCCCTGGGGAGAGGAATGAGCAGTTCTTC. This sequence encodes CASAPGERNEQFF.

J is TRBJ2-5 and V is TRBV19; D may be TRBD2 (6 bases). This CDR3 contains 12 residues. Germline CDR1 is LNHDA and CDR2 is SQIVND (reference sequence). V lost 5 bases and J 5 bases, leaving 9 bases between the germline ends. CDR3 DNA: TGTGCCAGTAGTGGGGGGAGGGAGACCCAGTACTTC. This sequence encodes CASSGGRETQYF.

The gene calls are TRBV5-1 and TRBJ1-4; a weak D match, TRBD1 (6 bases). CDR3 size: 12 residues. Per the germline V gene, CDR1 is SGHRS and CDR2 is YFSETQ. V was trimmed by 9 bases and J by 8 bases, leaving 14 bases between them. CDR3 nucleotides: TGCGCCACCAGGGGAGAGGGAGAAAAACTGTTTTTT. Protein: CATRGEGEKLFF.

V gene TRBV3-1 (or the pseudogene TRBV3-2) combines with J gene TRBJ2-5; maybe TRBD2 (7 bases). V lost 0 bases to trimming and J lost 3 bases, with 20 bases between them. This CDR3 spans 18 amino acids. CDR1 is LGHDT and CDR2 is YNNKEL in the germline V gene (reference sequence). The CDR3 DNA is TGTGCCAGCAGCCAAGATAGAGGCGGGGGCCTCCCCAAAGAGACCCAGTACTTC. This translates into CASSQDRGGGLPKETQYF.

The chain couples TRBV19 to TRBJ1-5, with 11 bases identical to TRBD1. Germline V CDR1 and CDR2: LNHDA, SQIVND (reference sequence). CDR3 length: 15 amino acids. The ends lost 3 bases at V and 7 bases at J; junction bases unmatched: 5. CDR3 loop: CASSIGQGAGQPQHF. CDR3 sequence (DNA): TGTGCCAGTAGTATTGGACAGGGGGCAGGACAGCCCCAGCATTTT.

The chain joins TRBV7-3 to TRBJ2-1; 9 positions match TRBD2. The V gene's germline CDR1 is SGHTA and CDR2 FQGTGA. The CDR3 extends over 15 amino acids. J gave up 7 bases and V 5 bases, and 9 bases lay outside the gene matches. The CDR3 DNA reads TGTGCCAGCAGCCCTAGCGGGAATTTTTTAAATGAGCAGTTCTTC. Protein: CASSPSGNFLNEQFF.

The chain joins TRBV27 to TRBJ2-1; TRBD2 matches at 11 bases. CDR1 MNHEY and CDR2 SMNVEV come from the germline V gene (reference sequence). This CDR3 has 15 amino acids. After removal of 3 bases from V and 12 bases from J, the junction contained 10 bases not matched to a gene. The CDR3 here is CASSFVAGGQVTQFF. DNA of the CDR3: TGTGCCAGCAGTTTCGTAGCGGGGGGGCAAGTGACGCAGTTCTTC.

CDR3 residues: CASSPVPNTGELFF. The CDR3 DNA is TGTGCCAGTAGTCCGGTTCCGAACACCGGGGAGCTGTTTTTT. This chain links TRBV19 with TRBJ2-2; D remains ambiguous. The ends were cut back, 5 bases at V and 0 bases at J, with 7 bases in the middle. There are 14 residues in the CDR3. Germline V gene lookup returns CDR1 LNHDA and CDR2 SQIVND (reference sequence).

The CDR3 DNA sequence: TGTGCCAGCAGCCCCCTCGGACAGGGTAATGAAAAACTGTTTTTT. Amino acid sequence: CASSPLGQGNEKLFF. The chain combines TRBV6-5 with TRBJ1-4; 8 bases align to TRBD1. After removal of 6 bases from V and 4 bases from J, the junction contained 7 bases not matched to a gene. CDR3 length equals 15 residues. CDR1 and CDR2 from the germline V gene are MNHEY and SVGAGI.

The chain is built from TRBV6-5 and TRBJ2-7, with D perhaps matching TRBD1 (5 bases). The CDR3 sequence is 14 residues long. The ends were cut back, 5 bases at V and 4 bases at J, with 15 bases in the middle. CDR1 is MNHEY and CDR2 is SVGAGI in the germline V gene. CDR3 loop: CASSKTDSLYEQYF. The DNA for the CDR3 is TGTGCCAGCAGTAAGACAGATTCCCTTTACGAGCAGTACTTC.

The J gene is TRBJ1-6, the V gene TRBV6-1; TRBD1 matches 7 bases. Germline values: CDR1 MNHNS, CDR2 SASEGT. Unmatched junction bases numbered 4, after V lost 3 bases and J lost 2 bases. The CDR3 spans 16 residues. The DNA for the CDR3 is TGTGCCAGCAGTGAGACAGGGCGCCCCTATAATTCACCCCTCCACTTT. Protein sequence: CASSETGRPYNSPLHF.

This sequence joins TRBV30 and TRBJ1-1; tentatively, D is TRBD1 (6 bases). The CDR3 consists of 14 residues. V was clipped by 0 bases and J by 5 bases, with 13 bases between them. Germline CDR1 GTSNPN, CDR2 SVGIG (reference sequence). The CDR3 region is CAWSVKGGRTEAFF. As DNA, the CDR3 is TGTGCCTGGAGTGTAAAAGGGGGACGAACTGAAGCTTTCTTT.